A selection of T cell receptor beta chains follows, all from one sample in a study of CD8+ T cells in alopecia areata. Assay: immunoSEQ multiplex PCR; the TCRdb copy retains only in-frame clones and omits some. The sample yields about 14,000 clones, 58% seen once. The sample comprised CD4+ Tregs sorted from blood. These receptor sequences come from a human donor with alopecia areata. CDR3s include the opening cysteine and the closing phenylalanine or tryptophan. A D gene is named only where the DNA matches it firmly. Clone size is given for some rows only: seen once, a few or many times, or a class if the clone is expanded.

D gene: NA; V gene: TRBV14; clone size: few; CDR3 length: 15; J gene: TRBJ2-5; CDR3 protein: CASSQGRGFRQTQYF; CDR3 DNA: TGTGCCAGCAGCCAAGGGCGGGGATTCCGGCAGACCCAGTACTTC
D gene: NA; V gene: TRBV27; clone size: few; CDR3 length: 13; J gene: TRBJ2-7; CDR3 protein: CASSKDSNYEQYF; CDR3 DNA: TGTGCCAGCAGCAAGGATTCGAACTACGAGCAGTACTTC
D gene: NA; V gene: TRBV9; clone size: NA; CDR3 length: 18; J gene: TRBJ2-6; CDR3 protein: CASSVEGGVSSGANVLTF; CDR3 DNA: TGTGCCAGCAGCGTAGAGGGGGGCGTCAGCTCTGGGGCCAACGTCCTGACTTTC
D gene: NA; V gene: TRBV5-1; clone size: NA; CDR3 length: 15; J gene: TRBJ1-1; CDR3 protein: CASRTGTELHTEAFF; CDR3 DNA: TGCGCCAGCAGGACTGGGACGGAGCTTCACACTGAAGCTTTCTTT
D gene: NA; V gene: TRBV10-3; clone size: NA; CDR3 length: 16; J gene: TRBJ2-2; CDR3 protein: CAIREGRRGGLGELFF; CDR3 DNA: TGTGCCATCAGAGAGGGTAGACGGGGAGGACTCGGGGAGCTGTTTTTT
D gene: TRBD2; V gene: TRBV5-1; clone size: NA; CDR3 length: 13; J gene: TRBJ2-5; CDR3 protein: CASSTSGQETQYF; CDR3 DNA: TGCGCCAGCAGCACTAGCGGTCAGGAGACCCAGTACTTC
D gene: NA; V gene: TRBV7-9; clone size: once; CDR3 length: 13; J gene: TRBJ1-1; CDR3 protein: CASSLVTNTEAFF; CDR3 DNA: TGTGCCAGCAGCTTAGTGACAAACACTGAAGCTTTCTTT
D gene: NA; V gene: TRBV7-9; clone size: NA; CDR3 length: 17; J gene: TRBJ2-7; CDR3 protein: CASSLTLPGPGVYEQYF; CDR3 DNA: TGTGCCAGCAGCTTGACTTTACCGGGACCCGGGGTCTACGAGCAGTACTTC
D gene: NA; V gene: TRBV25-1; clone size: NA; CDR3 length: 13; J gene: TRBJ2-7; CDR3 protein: CASNTTASYEQYF; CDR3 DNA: TGTGCCAGCAATACGACAGCCTCCTACGAGCAGTACTTC
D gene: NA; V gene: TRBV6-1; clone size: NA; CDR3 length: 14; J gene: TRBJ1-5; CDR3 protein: CASRPQGRFSPQHF; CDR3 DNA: TGTGCCAGCAGACCCCAGGGACGCTTTTCGCCCCAGCATTTT
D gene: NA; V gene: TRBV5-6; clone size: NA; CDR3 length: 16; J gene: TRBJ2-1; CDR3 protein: CASSSWLDRSYNEQFF; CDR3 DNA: TGTGCCAGCAGCTCATGGCTAGACCGCTCCTACAATGAGCAGTTCTTC
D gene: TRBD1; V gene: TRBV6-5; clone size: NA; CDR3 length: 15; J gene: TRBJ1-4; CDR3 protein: CASSPVMTGNEKLFF; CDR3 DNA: TGTGCCAGCAGCCCCGTAATGACAGGGAATGAAAAACTGTTTTTT
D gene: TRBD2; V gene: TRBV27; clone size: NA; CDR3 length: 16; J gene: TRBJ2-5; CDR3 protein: CASSFGLGGRGETQYF; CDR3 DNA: TGTGCCAGCAGTTTTGGGTTGGGCGGGAGGGGAGAGACCCAGTACTTC
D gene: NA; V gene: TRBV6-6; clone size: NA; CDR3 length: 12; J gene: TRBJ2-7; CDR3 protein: CASSDMARAQYF; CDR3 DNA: TGTGCCAGCAGCGATATGGCTAGAGCGCAGTACTTC
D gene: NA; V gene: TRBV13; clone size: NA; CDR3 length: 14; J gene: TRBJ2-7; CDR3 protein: CASSFSSFLYEQYF; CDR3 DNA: TGTGCCAGCAGCTTTTCATCCTTTCTGTACGAGCAGTACTTC
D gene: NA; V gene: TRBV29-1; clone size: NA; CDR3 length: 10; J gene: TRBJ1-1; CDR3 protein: CSVARTEAFF; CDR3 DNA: TGCAGCGTTGCGCGCACTGAAGCTTTCTTT
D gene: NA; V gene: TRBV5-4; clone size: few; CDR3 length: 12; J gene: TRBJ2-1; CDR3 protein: CASSALEDEQFF; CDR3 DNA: TGTGCCAGCAGCGCCCTAGAGGATGAGCAGTTCTTC
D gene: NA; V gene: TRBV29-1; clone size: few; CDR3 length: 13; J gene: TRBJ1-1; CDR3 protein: CSVVASNPGGAFF; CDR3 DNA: TGCAGCGTTGTGGCTTCCAACCCCGGGGGAGCTTTCTTT
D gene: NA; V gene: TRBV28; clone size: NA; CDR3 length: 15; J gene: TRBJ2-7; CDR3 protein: CASSSPANGFYEQYF; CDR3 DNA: TGTGCCAGCAGTTCCCCGGCCAACGGCTTTTACGAGCAGTACTTC
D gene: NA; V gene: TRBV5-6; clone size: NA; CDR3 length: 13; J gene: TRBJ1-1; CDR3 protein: CASSRGMNTEAFF; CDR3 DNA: TGTGCCAGCAGCAGGGGAATGAACACTGAAGCTTTCTTT
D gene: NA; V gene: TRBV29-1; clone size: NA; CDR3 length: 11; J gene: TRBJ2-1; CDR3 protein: CSVAGSIGQFF; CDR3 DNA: TGCAGCGTTGCCGGGAGTATCGGGCAGTTCTTC
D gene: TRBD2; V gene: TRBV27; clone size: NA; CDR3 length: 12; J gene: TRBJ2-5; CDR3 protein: CASRTSGGSEYF; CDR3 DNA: TGTGCCAGCAGGACCTCGGGAGGCAGTGAGTACTTC
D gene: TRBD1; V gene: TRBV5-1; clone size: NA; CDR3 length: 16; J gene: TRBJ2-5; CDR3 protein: CASSLAPGQGGETQYF; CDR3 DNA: TGCGCCAGCAGCTTGGCCCCCGGACAGGGGGGAGAGACCCAGTACTTC
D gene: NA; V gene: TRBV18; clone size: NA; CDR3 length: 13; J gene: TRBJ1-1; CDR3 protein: CASSPRGDTEAFF; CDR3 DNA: TGTGCCAGCTCACCACGGGGAGACACTGAAGCTTTCTTT
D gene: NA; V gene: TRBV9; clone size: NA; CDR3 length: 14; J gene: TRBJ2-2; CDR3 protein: CASSVDGATGELFF; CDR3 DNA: TGTGCCAGCAGCGTGGACGGGGCCACCGGGGAGCTGTTTTTT
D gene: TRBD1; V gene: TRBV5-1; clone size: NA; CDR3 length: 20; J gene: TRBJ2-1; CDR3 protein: CASSLVGTGARRLSYNEQFF; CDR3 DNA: TGCGCCAGCAGCTTGGTGGGGACAGGGGCCCGCCGTCTCTCCTACAATGAGCAGTTCTTC
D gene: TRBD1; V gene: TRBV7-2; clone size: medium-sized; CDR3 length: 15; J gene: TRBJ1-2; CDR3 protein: CASSSWDRVRYGYTF; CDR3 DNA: TGTGCCAGCAGCTCGTGGGACAGGGTACGCTATGGCTACACCTTC
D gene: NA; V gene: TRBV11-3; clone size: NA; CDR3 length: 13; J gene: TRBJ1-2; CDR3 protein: CASSPTAEYGYTF; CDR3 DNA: TGTGCCAGCAGCCCCACCGCGGAATATGGCTACACCTTC
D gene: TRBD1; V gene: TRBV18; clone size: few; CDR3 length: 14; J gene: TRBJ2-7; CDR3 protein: CASRSRDSTYEQYF; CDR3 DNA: TGTGCCAGCCGCAGCCGGGACAGTACCTACGAGCAGTACTTC
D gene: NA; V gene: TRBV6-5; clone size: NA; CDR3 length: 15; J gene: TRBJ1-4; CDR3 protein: CASSRRGWGNEKLFF; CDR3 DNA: TGTGCCAGCAGCCGCCGGGGGTGGGGAAATGAAAAACTGTTTTTT
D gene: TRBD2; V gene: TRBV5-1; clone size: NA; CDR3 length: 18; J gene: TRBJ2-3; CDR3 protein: CASSILAGGHLGTDTQYF; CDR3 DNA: TGCGCCAGCAGCATACTAGCGGGAGGCCATCTAGGCACAGATACGCAGTATTTT
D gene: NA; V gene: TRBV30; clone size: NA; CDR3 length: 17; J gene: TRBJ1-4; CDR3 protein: CAWSRSYPSPRGEKLFF; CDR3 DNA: TGTGCCTGGAGTCGTTCGTATCCCTCACCCAGAGGTGAAAAACTGTTTTTT
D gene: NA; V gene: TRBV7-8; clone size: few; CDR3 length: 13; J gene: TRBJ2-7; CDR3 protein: CASSHLVGYEQYF; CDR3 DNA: TGTGCCAGCAGCCATCTCGTGGGCTACGAGCAGTACTTC
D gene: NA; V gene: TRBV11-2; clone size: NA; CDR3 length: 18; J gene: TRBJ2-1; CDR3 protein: CASSAHPVGGLKDNEQFF; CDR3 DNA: TGTGCCAGCAGCGCCCACCCGGTCGGTGGCCTCAAAGACAATGAGCAGTTCTTC
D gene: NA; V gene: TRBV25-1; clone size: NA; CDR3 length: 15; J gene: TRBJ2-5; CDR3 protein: CASSERFGTQETQYF; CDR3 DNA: TGTGCCAGCAGTGAAAGGTTTGGGACCCAAGAGACCCAGTACTTC
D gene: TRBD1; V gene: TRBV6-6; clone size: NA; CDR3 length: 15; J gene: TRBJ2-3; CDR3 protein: CASSKDRGRTDTQYF; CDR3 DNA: TGTGCCAGCAGCAAAGACAGGGGGAGAACAGATACGCAGTATTTT
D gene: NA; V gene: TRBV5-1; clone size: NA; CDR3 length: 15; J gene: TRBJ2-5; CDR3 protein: CASRPEPAGQETQYF; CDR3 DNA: TGCGCCAGCAGGCCCGAACCGGCAGGCCAAGAGACCCAGTACTTC
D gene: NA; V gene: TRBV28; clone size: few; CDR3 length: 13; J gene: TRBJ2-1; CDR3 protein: CASSLGRGNEQFF; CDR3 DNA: TGTGCCAGCAGTTTAGGCAGGGGAAATGAGCAGTTCTTC
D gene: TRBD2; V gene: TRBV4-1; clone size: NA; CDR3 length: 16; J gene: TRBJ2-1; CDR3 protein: CASSRTSGSTNSEQFF; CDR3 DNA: TGCGCCAGCAGCCGGACTAGCGGGAGTACAAACAGTGAGCAGTTCTTC
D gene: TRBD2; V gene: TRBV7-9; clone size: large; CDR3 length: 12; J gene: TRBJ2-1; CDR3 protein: CASSISGSEQFF; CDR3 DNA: TGTGCCAGCAGCATTAGCGGGAGTGAGCAGTTCTTC
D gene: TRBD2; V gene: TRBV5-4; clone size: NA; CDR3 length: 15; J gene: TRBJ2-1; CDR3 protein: CASSLTSGTYNEQFF; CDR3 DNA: TGTGCCAGCAGCCTAACTAGCGGGACCTACAATGAGCAGTTCTTC
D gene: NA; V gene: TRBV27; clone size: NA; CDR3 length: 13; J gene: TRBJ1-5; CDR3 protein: CASSGQINQPQHF; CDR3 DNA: TGTGCCAGCAGCGGACAGATCAATCAGCCCCAGCATTTT
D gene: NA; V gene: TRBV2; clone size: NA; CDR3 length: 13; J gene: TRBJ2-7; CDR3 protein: CASSLRLVYEQYF; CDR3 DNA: TGTGCCAGCAGCCTCCGTCTGGTGTACGAGCAGTACTTC
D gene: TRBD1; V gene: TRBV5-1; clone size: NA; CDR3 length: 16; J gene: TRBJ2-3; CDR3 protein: CASSLGLQGRTDTQYF; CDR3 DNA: TGCGCCAGCAGCCTTGGATTACAGGGGCGCACAGATACGCAGTATTTT
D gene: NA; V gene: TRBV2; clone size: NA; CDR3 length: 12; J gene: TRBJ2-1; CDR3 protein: CASRSFYNEQFF; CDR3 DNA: TGTGCCAGCAGGAGTTTCTACAATGAGCAGTTCTTC
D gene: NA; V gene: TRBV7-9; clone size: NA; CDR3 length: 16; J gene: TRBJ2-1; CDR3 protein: CASSLGAGGGYNEQFF; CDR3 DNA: TGTGCCAGCAGCTTAGGGGCAGGGGGAGGCTACAATGAGCAGTTCTTC
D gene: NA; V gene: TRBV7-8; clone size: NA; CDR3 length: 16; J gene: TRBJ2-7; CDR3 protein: CASSLVVGARFREQYF; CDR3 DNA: TGTGCCAGCAGCTTAGTAGTCGGGGCCCGCTTCCGCGAGCAGTACTTC